This note documents a single T cell receptor (beta chain) sequence. This sample is drawn from a study of control samples from healthy donors and cancer patients. The protocol was immunoSEQ multiplex PCR, while the TCRdb copy is restricted to in-frame clones and leaves out a portion. The sample has around 18,000 clones, around 84% seen once. The CDR3 is 17 residues long. The V and J ends lost 1 base and 4 bases, in that order; junction bases with no gene match: 8. Looked up from germline, CDR1 is SGHVS and CDR2 is FQNEAQ. The origin of this receptor is a woman in her 70s with colorectal cancer. The sample was PBMCs. The gene calls are TRBV7-8 and TRBJ2-1; 9 bases line up with TRBD1. The CDR3 DNA reads as TGTGCCAGCAGCTTAGTCCCCCCGGGACAGGGTTACAATGAGCAGTTCTTC. Translation gives CASSLVPPGQGYNEQFF. Looking up the rest from reference TRBV7-8 and TRBJ2-1 gives the full variable domain: GAGVSQSPRYKVAKRGQDVALRCDPISGHVSLFWYQQALGQGPEFLTYFQNEAQLDKSGLPSDRFFAERPEGSVSTLKIQRTQQEDSAVYLCASSLVPPGQGYNEQFFGPGTRLTVL.